A single sample gave rise to the 17 T cell receptor beta chains below, sequenced in a study of T cell repertoires in ileal Crohn's disease. Repertoires were generated with immunoSEQ multiplex PCR, while TCRdb's copy carries only in-frame clones and drops some. The sample holds nearly 5,500 clones; roughly 80% are singletons and the top ten take 20% to 25%. Time point noted: inflamed ileum from the surgical specimen. The specimen sequenced was ileal tissue. All receptors derive from an adult with Crohn's disease.

V gene TRBV30 combines with J gene TRBJ1-2; tentative D call: TRBD1 (5 bases). Deletions cut 2 bases from V and 7 bases from J, with 11 bases between. The V gene's germline CDR1 is GTSNPN and CDR2 SVGIG (reference sequence). The CDR3 consists of 12 residues. In DNA form, the CDR3 reads TGTGCCTGGAGTTCCCGGGGCTTTGGCTACACCTTC. It encodes CAWSSRGFGYTF.

This clone was found a few times. The rearrangement joins TRBV4-1 to TRBJ1-5; 7 bases are a match to TRBD1. Germline V gene lookup returns CDR1 MGHRA and CDR2 YSYEKL. The length of the CDR3 is 15 residues. The ends lost 4 bases at V and 5 bases at J; junction bases unmatched: 8. CDR3 in DNA: TGCGCCAGCAGCCTCCGACAGGGAATAGATCAGCCCCAGCATTTT. Residues: CASSLRQGIDQPQHF.

In its sample, this clone was seen a few times. This chain connects TRBV2 to TRBJ2-2; D unresolved. The CDR3 has 15 amino acids. Trimming cost V 4 bases and J 2 bases, with 11 bases left between them. Germline V gene sequence: CDR1 SNHLY, CDR2 FYNNEI. DNA of the CDR3: TGTGCCAGCAGTGGAGCTAGTGGAAACACCGGGGAGCTGTTTTTT. This gives the protein CASSGASGNTGELFF.

CDR3 coding DNA: TGTGCCAGCAGTACGGGACTGGATAATTCACCCCTCCACTTT. This translates into CASSTGLDNSPLHF. V usage is TRBV5-6 and J usage is TRBJ1-6; possibly TRBD1 for D (5 bases). Germline V gene sequence: CDR1 SGHDT, CDR2 YYEEEE. The CDR3 contains 14 residues. The V end lost 5 bases, the J end lost 5 bases, and 11 bases lay between the germline ends.

This chain links TRBV6-5 with TRBJ2-2; perhaps TRBD1 as D (6 bases). The germline CDR1 and CDR2 sequences are MNHEY and SVGAGI. The CDR3 runs to 15 residues. Trimming cost V 6 bases and J 4 bases, with 15 bases left between them. The CDR3 DNA reads as TGTGCCAGCAGGAGGCCGACAGGTGGCACCGGGGAGCTGTTTTTT. This codes for CASRRPTGGTGELFF.

This clone appeared a single time. V is TRBV21-1 and J is TRBJ2-7; the table assigns TRBD1, which was not confirmed against the DNA. TRBV21-1 represents a pseudogene. The CDR3 contains 13 residues. CDR3 sequence reads: CASVYRGPYEQYF. The DNA for the CDR3 is TGTGCCAGCGTTTACAGGGGGCCTTACGAGCAGTACTTC.

This clone showed up just once. The genes are TRBV28 and TRBJ2-7; D gene ambiguous. This CDR3 contains 15 residues. Per the germline V gene, CDR1 is MDHEN and CDR2 is SYDVKM. V was shortened by 3 bases and J by 6 bases, with 18 bases between the two germline ends. This chain's CDR3 is CASSFPQYPTAEQYF. CDR3 bases: TGTGCCAGCAGTTTCCCCCAGTATCCAACCGCCGAGCAGTACTTC. Using reference TRBV28 and TRBJ2-7 for the parts outside the CDR3, the full variable domain is DVKVTQSSRYLVKRTGEKVFLECVQDMDHENMFWYRQDPGLGLRLIYFSYDVKMKEKGDIPEGYSVSREKKERFSLILESASTNQTSMYLCASSFPQYPTAEQYFGPGTRLTVT.

This rearrangement joins TRBV5-6 to TRBJ1-2, with D maybe TRBD1 (5 bases). This CDR3 region has 13 residues. Trimming took 2 bases from V and 3 from J, leaving 8 bases between them. CDR1 is SGHDT and CDR2 is YYEEEE in the germline V gene. The CDR3, as DNA: TGTGCCAGCAGCTTCGGGGACGACTATGGCTACACCTTC. This codes for CASSFGDDYGYTF.

The chain recombines TRBV28 with TRBJ1-3; 9 positions match TRBD1. The V gene's germline CDR1 is MDHEN and CDR2 SYDVKM. The CDR3 is 16 amino acids. Germline trimming cut 6 bases from V and 0 bases from J; bases unmatched to any gene: 6. Here the CDR3 reads CASRIGTGLSGNTIYF. CDR3 nucleotide sequence: TGTGCCAGCAGAATCGGGACAGGGCTCTCTGGAAACACCATATATTTT. Variable domain in full (rest from reference TRBV28 and TRBJ1-3): DVKVTQSSRYLVKRTGEKVFLECVQDMDHENMFWYRQDPGLGLRLIYFSYDVKMKEKGDIPEGYSVSREKKERFSLILESASTNQTSMYLCASRIGTGLSGNTIYFGEGSWLTVV.

The chain joins TRBV19 to TRBJ1-5; 11 bases match TRBD1. The CDR3 runs to 18 residues. Germline CDR1 reads LNHDA; CDR2 reads SQIVND (reference sequence). V lost 7 bases to trimming and J lost 1 base; unmatched junction nucleotides: 12. CDR3 nucleotides: TGTGCCAGTACCCCCGGGACAGGGGGTTTACTAAGCAATCAGCCCCAGCATTTT. It encodes CASTPGTGGLLSNQPQHF.

This sequence joins TRBV7-3 and TRBJ2-6, with D perhaps given as TRBD1 or TRBD2 (5 bases each). Germline-derived CDR1 and CDR2 are SGHTA and FQGTGA. There are 15 residues in the CDR3. V lost 7 bases and J 5 bases, leaving 15 bases between the germline ends. CDR3 sequence: CASTPGRGWANVLTF. CDR3 nucleotides: TGTGCCAGCACCCCGGGGCGTGGTTGGGCCAACGTCCTGACTTTC.

The chain couples TRBV10-3 to TRBJ1-2, with TRBD1 as a possible D gene (5 bases). Germline CDR1 is ENHRY and CDR2 is SYGVKD. V was clipped by 0 bases and J by 6 bases, with 8 bases between them. The CDR3 has 13 residues. The CDR3, as DNA: TGTGCCATCAGTGAGTCCCCGACAGATGGCTACACCTTC. It translates to CAISESPTDGYTF.

This clone occurred a few times. The chain has TRBV7-2 and TRBJ2-7, with D hard to call. Trimming took off 6 bases at V and 3 bases at J, with 9 bases between the two ends. The CDR3 covers 12 residues. Germline CDR1 SGHTA, CDR2 FQGNSA. CDR3 sequence reads: CASRPTFYEQYF. The CDR3 DNA is TGTGCCAGCAGACCCACTTTCTACGAGCAGTACTTC. The full variable domain, with the rest looked up from reference TRBV7-2 and TRBJ2-7, is GAGVSQSPSNKVTEKGKDVELRCDPISGHTALYWYRQSLGQGLEFLIYFQGNSAPDKSGLPSDRFSAERTGGSVSTLTIQRTQQEDSAVYLCASRPTFYEQYFGPGTRLTVT.

This clone was seen a handful of times. The V and J genes are TRBV5-6 and TRBJ2-7, with a tentative D call TRBD2 (5 bases). V was cut by 5 bases and J by 3 bases, with 12 bases left in between. The CDR3 loop spans 13 amino acids. Per germline, CDR1 SGHDT and CDR2 YYEEEE. The CDR3 protein is CASSTEGYYEQYF. The CDR3 nucleotides are TGTGCCAGCAGTACAGAGGGTTACTACGAGCAGTACTTC.

The chain has TRBV23-1 and TRBJ2-5; TRBD1 or TRBD2 may be the D gene (6 bases each). TRBV23-1 is given ORF status, its function remaining uncertain. The length of the CDR3 is 16 residues. V was clipped by 2 bases and J by 2 bases, with 15 bases between them. Here the CDR3 DNA reads TGCGCCAGCAGTCAACAGGCCGGGGGCCTACAAGAGACCCAGTACTTC. It translates to CASSQQAGGLQETQYF.

This clone has just a few counts. V gene TRBV9 combines with J gene TRBJ2-6; D might be TRBD2 (5 bases). Trimming pared 2 bases from V and 2 bases from J, leaving 11 bases between. CDR1 and CDR2 (germline): SGDLS, YYNGEE. The CDR3 runs to 16 residues. CDR3 residues: CASSVAAGAGANVLTF. DNA of the CDR3: TGTGCCAGCAGCGTCGCCGCCGGGGCTGGGGCCAACGTCCTGACTTTC. Supplemented by reference TRBV9 and TRBJ2-6, the full variable domain reads DSGVTQTPKHLITATGQRVTLRCSPRSGDLSVYWYQQSLDQGLQFLIQYYNGEERAKGNILERFSAQQFPDLHSELNLSSLELGDSALYFCASSVAAGAGANVLTFGAGSRLTVL.

The chain carries TRBV2 and TRBJ2-3, with TRBD2 as a possible D gene (5 bases). Germline assignment: CDR1 SNHLY and CDR2 FYNNEI. CDR3 size: 14 residues. The V end was cut by 7 bases, the J end by 0 bases, with 11 bases between. The CDR3 bases are TGTGCCAGCAATGTGGCGGGCAGCACAGATACGCAGTATTTT. It specifies CASNVAGSTDTQYF.